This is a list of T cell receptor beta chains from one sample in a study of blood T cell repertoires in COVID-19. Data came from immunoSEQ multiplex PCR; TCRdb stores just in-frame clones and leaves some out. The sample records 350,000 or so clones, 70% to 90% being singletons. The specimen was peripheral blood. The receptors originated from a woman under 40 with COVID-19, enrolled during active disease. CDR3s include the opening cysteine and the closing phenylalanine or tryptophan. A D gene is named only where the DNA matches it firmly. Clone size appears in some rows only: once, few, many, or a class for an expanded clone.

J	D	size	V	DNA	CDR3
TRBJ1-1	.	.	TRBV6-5	TGTGCCAGCAGTTACAACACCCGCACTGAAGCTTTCTTT	CASSYNTRTEAFF
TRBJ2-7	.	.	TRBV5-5	TGTGCCAGCAGCTTCGCTCGGTATCCGGCCTACGAGCAGTACTTC	CASSFARYPAYEQYF
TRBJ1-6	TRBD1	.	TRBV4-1	TGCGCCAGCAGCCAAGTACCCGGACAGGGGTATTCACCCCTCCACTTT	CASSQVPGQGYSPLHF
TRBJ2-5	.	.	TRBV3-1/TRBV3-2	TGTGCCAGCAGCCGCGCGCCACAAGAGACCCAGTACTTC	CASSRAPQETQYF
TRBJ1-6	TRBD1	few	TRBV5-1	TGCGCCAGCAGCTCGGGGACAGGGGAGTCACCCCTCCACTTT	CASSSGTGESPLHF
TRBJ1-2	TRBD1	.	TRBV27	TGTGCCAGCAGTCCCCGGACAGGGAACTATGGCTACACCTTC	CASSPRTGNYGYTF
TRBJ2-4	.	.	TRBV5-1	TGCGCCAGCAGCGCCGGAACCGAGGGGGTAGCCAAAAACATTCAGTACTTC	CASSAGTEGVAKNIQYF
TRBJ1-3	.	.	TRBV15	TGTGCCACCAGCAGAGATGACAGGGGAAACACCATATATTTT	CATSRDDRGNTIYF
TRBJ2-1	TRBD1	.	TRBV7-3	TGTGCCAGCAGCTTAGTGGGGACAGGGGACAATGAGCAGTTCTTC	CASSLVGTGDNEQFF
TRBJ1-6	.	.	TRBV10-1	TGCGCCAGCAGGGATCAGGGAAGCTCCTATAATTCACCCCTCCACTTT	CASRDQGSSYNSPLHF
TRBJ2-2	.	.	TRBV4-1	TGCGCCAGCAGCCCAGTTCAAGCGGGTAGAAACACCGGGGAGCTGTTTTTT	CASSPVQAGRNTGELFF
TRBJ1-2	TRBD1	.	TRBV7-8	TGTGCCAGCAGTCCTAGTGTTGGACAGGGGATAATCTATGGCTACACCTTC	CASSPSVGQGIIYGYTF
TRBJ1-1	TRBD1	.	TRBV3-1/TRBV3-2	TGTGCCAGCAGCCATACCGGGACAGCAAACACTGAAGCTTTCTTT	CASSHTGTANTEAFF
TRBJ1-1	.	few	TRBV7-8	TGTGCCAGCAGACCGGGCATCGGGGTTACCCTGAACACTGAAGCTTTCTTT	CASRPGIGVTLNTEAFF